Sequencing of this T cell receptor (beta chain) was carried out in a study of blood T cell repertoires in COVID-19. Study details: The cDNA or gDNA used as material had been derived from T cells, B-cell-depleted T cells, or PBMCs.

Seattle researchers signed up patients amid active infection and tracked them longitudinally. Method: immunoSEQ multiplex PCR; TCRdb's copy keeps in-frame clones and lacks some. The sample includes a few hundred thousand clones, around nine tenths seen only once; the top ten take approximately 12%. This CDR3 has 14 amino acids. Germline V lookup: CDR1 LNHDA, CDR2 SQIVND (reference sequence). Trimming pared 6 bases from V and 5 bases from J, leaving 17 bases between. The material sequenced was peripheral blood. V and J are TRBV19 and TRBJ2-7, with a possible D match to TRBD1 (6 bases). The clonotype originates from a woman in her twenties or thirties with COVID-19, enrolled during active disease. The CDR3 DNA reads as TGTGCCAGTAGCACAGGGACGCTCGGGAACGAGCAGTACTTC. This encodes CASSTGTLGNEQYF.